This T cell receptor beta chain comes out of a study of cytomegalovirus exposure and HLA in healthy donors. Background on the study: Of all 400 or so donors who were genotyped, around 82% belonged to the Caucasian-associated ancestry cluster.

As regards this clone: Its antigen remains unknown.

The ends lost 0 bases at V and 7 bases at J; junction bases unmatched: 1. Germline V gives CDR1 LGHNA, CDR2 YNFKEQ. This CDR3 spans 13 amino acids. The study ran its PCR with 60 Vbeta and 13 Jbeta primers. Sequencing used immunoSEQ multiplex PCR; TCRdb keeps in-frame clones, though not all of them. The table lists 200,000 or so clones, around 64% of them singletons, with around 3% in the top ten. Study-level findings and limits: Analyzed later, association rates of TCRs varied across HLA loci, with DRB1 most and HLA-C fewest. Several of the most significant clusters appeared linked to common viral pathogens, based on a later analysis. CMV antigen specificity was confirmed in vitro for a few CMV-associated chains.

V is TRBV4-2 and J is TRBJ2-5; TRBD2 matches at 8 bases. This sequence was found in a middle-aged man in good health and CMV-seropositive. Sequenced sample: PBMCs. The CDR3 is CASSQESGGTQYF. In DNA, the CDR3 is TGTGCCAGCAGCCAAGAAAGCGGGGGGACCCAGTACTTC.